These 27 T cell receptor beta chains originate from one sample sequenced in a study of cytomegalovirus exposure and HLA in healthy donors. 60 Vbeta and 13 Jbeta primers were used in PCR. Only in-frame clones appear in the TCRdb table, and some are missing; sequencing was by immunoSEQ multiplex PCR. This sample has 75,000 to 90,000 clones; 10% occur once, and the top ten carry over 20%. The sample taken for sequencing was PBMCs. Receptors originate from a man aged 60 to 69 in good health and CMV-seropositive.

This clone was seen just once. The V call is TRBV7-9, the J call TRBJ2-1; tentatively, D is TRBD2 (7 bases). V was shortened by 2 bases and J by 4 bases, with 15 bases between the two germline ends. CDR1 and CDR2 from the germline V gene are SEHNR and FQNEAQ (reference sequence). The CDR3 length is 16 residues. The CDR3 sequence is CASSLYGGAGYNEQFF. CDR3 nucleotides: TGTGCCAGCAGCTTATATGGGGGGGCGGGTTACAATGAGCAGTTCTTC.

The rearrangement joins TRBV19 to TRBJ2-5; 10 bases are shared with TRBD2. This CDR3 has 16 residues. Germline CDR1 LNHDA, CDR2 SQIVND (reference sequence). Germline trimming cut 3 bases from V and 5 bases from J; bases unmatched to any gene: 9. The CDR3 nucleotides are TGTGCCAGTAGTATTTCGGCTAGCGGGAGTTCGGAGACCCAGTACTTC. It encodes CASSISASGSSETQYF.

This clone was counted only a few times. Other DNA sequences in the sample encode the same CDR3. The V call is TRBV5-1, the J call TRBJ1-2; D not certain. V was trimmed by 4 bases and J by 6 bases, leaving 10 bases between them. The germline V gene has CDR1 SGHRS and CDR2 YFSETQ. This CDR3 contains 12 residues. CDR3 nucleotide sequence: TGCGCCAGCAGCCTCACAGCGGATGGCTACACCTTC. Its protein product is CASSLTADGYTF.

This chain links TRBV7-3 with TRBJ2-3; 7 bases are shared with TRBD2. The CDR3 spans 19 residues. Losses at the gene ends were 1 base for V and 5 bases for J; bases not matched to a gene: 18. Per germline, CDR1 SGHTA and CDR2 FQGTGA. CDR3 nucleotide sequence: TGTGCCAGCAGCTTAAACGGTGGCGTGGGAGGGCCCTCGATAGATACGCAGTATTTT. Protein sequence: CASSLNGGVGGPSIDTQYF.

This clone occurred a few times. Written as DNA, the CDR3 is TGTGCCATCACGGGTGGTCAGGGGTCTGAAGCTTTCTTT. This sequence encodes CAITGGQGSEAFF. The genes are TRBV10-3 and TRBJ1-1; tentative D call: TRBD1 (6 bases). The CDR3 has 13 amino acids. The ends were cut back, 7 bases at V and 6 bases at J, with 15 bases in the middle. Germline V gene lookup returns CDR1 ENHRY and CDR2 SYGVKD.

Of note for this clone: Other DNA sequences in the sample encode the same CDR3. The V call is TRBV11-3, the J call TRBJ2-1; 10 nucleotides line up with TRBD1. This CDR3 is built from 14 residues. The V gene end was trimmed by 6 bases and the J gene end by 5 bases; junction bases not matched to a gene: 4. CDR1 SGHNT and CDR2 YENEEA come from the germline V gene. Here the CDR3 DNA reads TGTGCCAGCAGATCCGGGACAGGGGACAATGAGCAGTTCTTC. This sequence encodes CASRSGTGDNEQFF. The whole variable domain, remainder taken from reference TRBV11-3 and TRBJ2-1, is EAGVVQSPRYKIIEKKQPVAFWCNPISGHNTLYWYLQNLGQGPELLIRYENEEAVDDSQLPKDRFSAERLKGVDSTLKIQPAELGDSAVYLCASRSGTGDNEQFFGPGTRLTVL.

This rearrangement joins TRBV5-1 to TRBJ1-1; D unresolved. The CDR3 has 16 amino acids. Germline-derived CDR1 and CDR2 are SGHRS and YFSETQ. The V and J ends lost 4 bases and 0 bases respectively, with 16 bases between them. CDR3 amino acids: CASSPAAAIMNTEAFF. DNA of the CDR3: TGCGCCAGCAGCCCCGCGGCGGCAATAATGAACACTGAAGCTTTCTTT.

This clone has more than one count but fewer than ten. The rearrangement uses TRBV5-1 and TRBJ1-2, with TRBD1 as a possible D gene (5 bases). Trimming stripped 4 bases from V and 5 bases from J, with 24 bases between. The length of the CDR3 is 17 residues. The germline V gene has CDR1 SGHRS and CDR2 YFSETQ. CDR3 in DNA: TGCGCCAGCAGCCCCGATGGGGGGGTGGGTGAAGAATATGGCTACACCTTC. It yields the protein CASSPDGGVGEEYGYTF.

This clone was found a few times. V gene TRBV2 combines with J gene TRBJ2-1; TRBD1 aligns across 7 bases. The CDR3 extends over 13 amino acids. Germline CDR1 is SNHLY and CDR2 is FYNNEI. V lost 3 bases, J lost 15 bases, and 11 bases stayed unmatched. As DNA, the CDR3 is TGTGCCAGCAGTGAGAGTCACCCAGGGGACAGGTTCTTC. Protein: CASSESHPGDRFF.

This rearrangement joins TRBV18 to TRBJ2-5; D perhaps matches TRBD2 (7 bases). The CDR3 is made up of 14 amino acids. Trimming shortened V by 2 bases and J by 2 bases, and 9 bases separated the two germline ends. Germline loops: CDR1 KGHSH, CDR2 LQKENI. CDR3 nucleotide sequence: TGTGCCAGCTCACCAGCGGGGGCACAAGAGACCCAGTACTTC. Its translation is CASSPAGAQETQYF.

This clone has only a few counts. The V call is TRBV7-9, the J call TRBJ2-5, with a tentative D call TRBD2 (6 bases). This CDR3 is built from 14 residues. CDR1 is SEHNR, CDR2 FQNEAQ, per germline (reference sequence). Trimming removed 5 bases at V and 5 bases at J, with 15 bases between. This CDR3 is CASSPPTGGETQYF. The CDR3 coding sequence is TGTGCCAGCAGCCCACCTACCGGAGGGGAGACCCAGTACTTC.

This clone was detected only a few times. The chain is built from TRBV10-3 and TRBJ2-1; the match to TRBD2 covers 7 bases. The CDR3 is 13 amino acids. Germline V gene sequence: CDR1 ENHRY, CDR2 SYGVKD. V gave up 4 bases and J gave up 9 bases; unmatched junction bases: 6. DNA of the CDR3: TGTGCCATCAGTGCCGTAACTAGCGCTGAGCAGTTCTTC. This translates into CAISAVTSAEQFF.

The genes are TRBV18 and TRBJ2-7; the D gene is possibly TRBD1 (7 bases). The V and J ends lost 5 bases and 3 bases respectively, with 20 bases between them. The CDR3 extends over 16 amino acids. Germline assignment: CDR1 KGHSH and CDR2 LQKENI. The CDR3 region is CASSSFYYQGGYEQYF. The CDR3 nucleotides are TGTGCCAGCTCATCTTTCTATTATCAGGGGGGCTACGAGCAGTACTTC. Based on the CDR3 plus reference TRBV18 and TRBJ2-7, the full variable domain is NAGVMQNPRHLVRRRGQEARLRCSPMKGHSHVYWYRQLPEEGLKFMVYLQKENIIDESGMPKERFSAEFPKEGPSILRIQQVVRGDSAAYFCASSSFYYQGGYEQYFGPGTRLTVT.

This CDR3 is CASSLGGGLDYGYTF. The CDR3 nucleotides are TGTGCCAGCAGCTTGGGGGGGGGCCTGGACTATGGCTACACCTTC. The rearrangement links TRBV5-4 to TRBJ1-2; D is possibly TRBD1 (6 bases). The CDR3 is 15 residues long. Germline V gives CDR1 SGHNT, CDR2 YYREEE (reference sequence). V was pared by 0 bases and J by 3 bases, with 12 bases between.

Written as DNA, the CDR3 is TGTGCCAGCAGGGGAGGACAGGGGTTGACCTACGAGCAGTACTTC. It codes for CASRGGQGLTYEQYF. The rearrangement joins TRBV28 to TRBJ2-7; TRBD1 matches at 9 bases. The length of the CDR3 is 15 residues. Germline values: CDR1 MDHEN, CDR2 SYDVKM. The V gene end was trimmed by 6 bases and the J gene end by 2 bases; junction bases not matched to a gene: 8.

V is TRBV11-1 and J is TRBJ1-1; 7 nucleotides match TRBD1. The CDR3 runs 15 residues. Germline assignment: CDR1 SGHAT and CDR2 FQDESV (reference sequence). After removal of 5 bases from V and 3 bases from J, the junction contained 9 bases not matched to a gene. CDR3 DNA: TGTGCCAGCAGCCCGTTCGTTGGGACAGACACTGAAGCTTTCTTT. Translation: CASSPFVGTDTEAFF. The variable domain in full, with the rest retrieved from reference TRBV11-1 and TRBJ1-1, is EAEVAQSPRYKITEKSQAVAFWCDPISGHATLYWYRQILGQGPELLVQFQDESVVDDSQLPKDRFSAERLKGVDSTLKIQPAELGDSAMYLCASSPFVGTDTEAFFGQGTRLTVV.

CDR3 DNA: TGTGCCAGCAGTTACGGGGGGGGGAATAATGAAAAACTGTTTTTT. It codes for CASSYGGGNNEKLFF. The V gene is TRBV6-5, the J gene TRBJ1-4; tentative D call: TRBD1 (5 bases). V gave up 2 bases and J gave up 4 bases, with 11 bases separating them. Germline CDR1 and CDR2: MNHEY and SVGAGI. This CDR3 has 15 residues.

The CDR3 loop reads CATRQGNWAFF. In DNA form, the CDR3 reads TGTGCCACAAGACAGGGGAATTGGGCTTTCTTT. The genes are TRBV6-5 and TRBJ1-1, with 8 bases matching TRBD1. The germline V gene has CDR1 MNHEY and CDR2 SVGAGI. V was clipped by 10 bases and J by 11 bases; unmatched bases: 9. This CDR3 has 11 amino acids.

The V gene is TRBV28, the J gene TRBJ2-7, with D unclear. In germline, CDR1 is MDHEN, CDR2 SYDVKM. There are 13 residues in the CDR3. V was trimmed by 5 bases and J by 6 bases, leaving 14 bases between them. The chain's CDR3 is CASSLVVRPEQYF. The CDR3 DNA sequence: TGTGCCAGCAGTCTCGTAGTGCGGCCCGAGCAGTACTTC. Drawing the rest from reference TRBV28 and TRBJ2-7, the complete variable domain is DVKVTQSSRYLVKRTGEKVFLECVQDMDHENMFWYRQDPGLGLRLIYFSYDVKMKEKGDIPEGYSVSREKKERFSLILESASTNQTSMYLCASSLVVRPEQYFGPGTRLTVT.

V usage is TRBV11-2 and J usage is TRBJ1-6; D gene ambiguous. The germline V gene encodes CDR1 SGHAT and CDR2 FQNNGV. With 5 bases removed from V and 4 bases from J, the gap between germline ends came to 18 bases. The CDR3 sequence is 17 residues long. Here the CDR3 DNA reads TGTGCCAGCAGCCCCCCGCCGGGAGGTGGATATAATTCACCCCTCCACTTT. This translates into CASSPPPGGGYNSPLHF.

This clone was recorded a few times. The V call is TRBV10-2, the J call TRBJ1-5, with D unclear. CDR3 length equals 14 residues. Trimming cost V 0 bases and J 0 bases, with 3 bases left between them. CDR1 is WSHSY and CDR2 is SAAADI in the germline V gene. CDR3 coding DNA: TGCGCCAGCAGTGAGTCTAATAGCAATCAGCCCCAGCATTTT. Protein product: CASSESNSNQPQHF.

In DNA, the CDR3 is TGTGCCAGCAGTGTCCACCCCGGGACAGGGGGCTACGAGCAGTACTTC. Translated, it gives CASSVHPGTGGYEQYF. The V call is TRBV6-1, the J call TRBJ2-7; 11 bases are a match to TRBD1. Germline-derived CDR1 and CDR2 are MNHNS and SASEGT. The CDR3 runs to 16 residues. The V gene end was trimmed by 4 bases and the J gene end by 3 bases; junction bases not matched to a gene: 8.

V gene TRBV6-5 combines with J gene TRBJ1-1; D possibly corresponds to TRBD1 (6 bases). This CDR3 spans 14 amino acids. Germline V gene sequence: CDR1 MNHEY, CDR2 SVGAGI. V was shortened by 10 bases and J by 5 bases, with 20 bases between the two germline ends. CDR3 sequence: CATKDRPLITEAFF. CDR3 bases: TGTGCCACCAAAGACAGGCCCCTAATAACTGAAGCTTTCTTT.

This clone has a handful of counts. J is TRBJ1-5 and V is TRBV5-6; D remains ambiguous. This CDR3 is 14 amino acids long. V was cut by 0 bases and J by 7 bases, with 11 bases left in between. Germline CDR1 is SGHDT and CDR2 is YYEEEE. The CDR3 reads CASSLAGETQPQHF. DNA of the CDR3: TGTGCCAGCAGCTTGGCCGGGGAGACGCAGCCCCAGCATTTT.

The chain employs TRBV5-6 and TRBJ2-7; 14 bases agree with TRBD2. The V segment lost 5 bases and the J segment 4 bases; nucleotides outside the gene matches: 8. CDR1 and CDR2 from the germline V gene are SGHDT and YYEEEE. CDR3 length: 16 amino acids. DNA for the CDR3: TGTGCCAGCAGTCGCTTCGGGACTAGCGGGAGTTACGAGCAGTACTTC. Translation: CASSRFGTSGSYEQYF. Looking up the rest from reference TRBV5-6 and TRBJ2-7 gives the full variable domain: DAGVTQSPTHLIKTRGQQVTLRCSPKSGHDTVSWYQQALGQGPQFIFQYYEEEERQRGNFPDRFSGHQFPNYSSELNVNALLLGDSALYLCASSRFGTSGSYEQYFGPGTRLTVT.

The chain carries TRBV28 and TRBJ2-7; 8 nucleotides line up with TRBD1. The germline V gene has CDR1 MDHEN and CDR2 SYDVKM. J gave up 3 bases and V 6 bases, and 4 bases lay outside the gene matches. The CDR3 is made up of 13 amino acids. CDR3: CASRNRGDYEQYF. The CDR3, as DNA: TGTGCCAGCAGAAACAGGGGGGACTACGAGCAGTACTTC.

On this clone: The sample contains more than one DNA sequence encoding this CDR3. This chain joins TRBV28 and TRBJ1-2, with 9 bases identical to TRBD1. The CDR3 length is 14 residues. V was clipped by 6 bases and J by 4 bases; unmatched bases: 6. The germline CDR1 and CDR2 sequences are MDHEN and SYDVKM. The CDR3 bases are TGTGCCAGCAGCAGTACAGGGGGCGGCTATGGCTACACCTTC. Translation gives CASSSTGGGYGYTF.